The present T cell receptor beta chain was sequenced within a study of PD-1 blockade in classical Hodgkin lymphoma. Study findings and constraints: Patients who initiated nivolumab within 1 year of ASCT were excluded.

Germline V gene data show CDR1 as SGHAT and CDR2 as FQNNGV. The CDR3 loop spans 15 amino acids. V shed 6 bases and J shed 6 bases, with 20 bases lying between them. Concerning this clone itself: The antigen remains unidentified. The sample has other DNA sequences that encode this CDR3 too.

Assay used: immunoSEQ multiplex PCR; TCRdb lists only in-frame clones, some missing. The profile shows about 9,700 clones, roughly 82% of them singletons. Time point: cycle 4 day 1 (C4D1), after 6 weeks of nivolumab. Every patient experienced relapse after autologous stem cell transplantation, and brentuximab vedotin exposure varied. The V gene is TRBV11-2, the J gene TRBJ1-2; a weak D match, TRBD1 (5 bases). This clonotype was sampled from a human donor with classical Hodgkin lymphoma. The specimen was peripheral blood mononuclear cells (PBMCs), collected before the fourth cycle of nivolumab. CDR3 residues: CASRAGGGGLDGYTF. DNA of the CDR3: TGTGCCAGCAGGGCGGGGGGGGGTGGGCTAGATGGCTACACCTTC.